A single T cell receptor (beta chain) is shown here with its context. Its antigen is currently unknown. TCR sequencing used cDNA made by reverse transcription of extracted RNA. Clones were sequenced by immunoSEQ multiplex PCR, and TCRdb holds only the in-frame ones, with some missing. The sample lists under 300,000 clones, 65% to 70% occurring once. This entry comes from a study of CD8+ T cells in alopecia areata. Study-wide results and limits: Lesional tissue from the scalp (especially in alopecia totalis/universalis) showed higher clonality than normal scalp.

The CDR3 runs 14 residues. Germline V lookup: CDR1 SQVTM, CDR2 ANQGSEA. V shed 6 bases and J shed 4 bases, with 18 bases lying between them. Sequencing was performed on CD4+ T cells sorted from blood, taken at week 0. The V call is TRBV29-1, the J call TRBJ1-1; weak D call: TRBD1 (6 bases). The receptor comes from a human donor with alopecia areata. CDR3 nucleotide sequence: TGCAGCGTACGAAATCCAGGGGTGCTCACTGAAGCTTTCTTT. Translated, it gives CSVRNPGVLTEAFF.